What follows are 14 T cell receptor beta chains derived from one specimen sequenced in a study of blood T cell repertoires in COVID-19. TCRdb's copy holds only in-frame clones and misses some; the assay was immunoSEQ multiplex PCR. The table includes hundreds of thousands of clones, about 86% detected once. Sequenced sample: peripheral blood. The receptors were sampled from an elderly man with acute or convalescent COVID-19.

The chain recombines TRBV5-1 with TRBJ1-1, with D perhaps matching TRBD1 (5 bases). Germline values: CDR1 SGHRS, CDR2 YFSETQ. This CDR3 region has 13 residues. V was pared by 4 bases and J by 2 bases, with 9 bases between. CDR3 nucleotide sequence: TGCGCCAGCAGCCGACAGCCTAACACTGAAGCTTTCTTT. Protein: CASSRQPNTEAFF.

The chain carries TRBV7-9 and TRBJ1-1; no clear D gene. Germline V CDR1 and CDR2: SEHNR, FQNEAQ (reference sequence). Trimming removed 3 bases from V and 0 bases from J, with 8 bases in between. The CDR3 covers 14 residues. The CDR3 region has the DNA TGTGCCAGCAGCTTTAGAAATATGAACACTGAAGCTTTCTTT. As protein: CASSFRNMNTEAFF.

This CDR3 is CASSREVSYEQYF. The CDR3 nucleotides are TGTGCCAGCTCCCGGGAGGTCTCCTACGAGCAGTACTTC. The V and J genes are TRBV18 and TRBJ2-7; 7 bases are a match to TRBD2. Trimming took 6 bases from V and 0 from J; bases not matched to a gene: 2. CDR3 length: 13 amino acids. Germline CDR1 KGHSH, CDR2 LQKENI.

This clone occurred once. The V call is TRBV5-1, the J call TRBJ1-2, with 10 bases aligning to TRBD1. CDR3 size: 16 residues. Germline V gene sequence: CDR1 SGHRS, CDR2 YFSETQ. Trimming cost V 1 base and J 4 bases; bases outside gene matches: 7. CDR3 nucleotide sequence: TGCGCCAGCAGCTTGACGGGACAGGGGCCTTCCTATGGCTACACCTTC. This gives the protein CASSLTGQGPSYGYTF.

The rearrangement uses TRBV7-2 and TRBJ2-1; TRBD1 matches at 10 bases. The J segment lost 4 bases and the V segment lost 1 base, leaving 4 bases of the junction unmatched. Germline V lookup: CDR1 SGHTA, CDR2 FQGNSA. CDR3 length: 16 residues. CDR3 amino acids: CASSLGRDRGYNEQFF. DNA for the CDR3: TGTGCCAGCAGCTTAGGACGGGACAGGGGATACAATGAGCAGTTCTTC.

The CDR3 region is CATSGGWSKNIQYF. The CDR3 bases are TGTGCCACTAGCGGGGGGTGGTCCAAAAACATTCAGTACTTC. V and J are TRBV19 and TRBJ2-4, with TRBD2 identical over 11 bases. CDR3 length equals 14 residues. CDR1 and CDR2 from the germline V gene are LNHDA and SQIVND (reference sequence). With 10 bases clipped from V and 2 bases from J, the junction kept 4 bases outside the gene matches.

This chain links TRBV5-1 with TRBJ2-7, with TRBD1 identical over 10 bases. The germline V gene encodes CDR1 SGHRS and CDR2 YFSETQ. The CDR3 runs 14 residues. V was pared by 3 bases and J by 5 bases, with 5 bases of the junction left unmatched. The CDR3 DNA reads TGCGCCAGCAGCTGGAGACAGGGGGCGGACGAGCAGTACTTC. As protein: CASSWRQGADEQYF.

J is TRBJ1-5 and V is TRBV28; D is possibly TRBD1 (5 bases). The V gene lost 4 bases and the J gene lost 0 bases, with 7 bases spanning the gap. Per germline, CDR1 MDHEN and CDR2 SYDVKM. This CDR3 has 14 amino acids. CDR3 DNA: TGTGCCAGCAGTTGGGGCAATAGCAATCAGCCCCAGCATTTT. Amino acid sequence: CASSWGNSNQPQHF.

The genes are TRBV19 and TRBJ1-4, with 9 bases lining up with TRBD1. Germline V lookup: CDR1 LNHDA, CDR2 SQIVND (reference sequence). V shed 10 bases, J shed 1 base, and the junction held 7 bases outside the gene matches. The length of the CDR3 is 15 residues. The CDR3 spells CATRQGVQTNEKLFF. The CDR3 region has the DNA TGTGCCACCAGACAGGGGGTGCAAACTAATGAAAAACTGTTTTTT.

As for this clone: Within the sample, other DNA sequences also encode this same CDR3. V gene TRBV3-1 (or the pseudogene TRBV3-2) combines with J gene TRBJ1-2; tentatively, D is TRBD1 (6 bases). Germline CDR1 LGHDT, CDR2 YNNKEL (reference sequence). There are 14 residues in the CDR3. The V and J ends lost 0 bases and 4 bases respectively, with 9 bases between them. The CDR3 DNA is TGTGCCAGCAGCCAAGACAGGGGCGGCTATGGCTACACCTTC. Protein sequence: CASSQDRGGYGYTF.

This clone appeared a single time. The chain carries TRBV28 and TRBJ2-7; the match to TRBD1 covers 7 bases. Germline V gene lookup returns CDR1 MDHEN and CDR2 SYDVKM. V lost 7 bases, J lost 3 bases, and 6 bases stayed unmatched. CDR3 length: 13 amino acids. The CDR3 DNA follows: TGTGCCAGCATAGACAGGGCGAACTACGAGCAGTACTTC. Translation: CASIDRANYEQYF. Filled out from reference TRBV28 and TRBJ2-7, the complete variable domain reads DVKVTQSSRYLVKRTGEKVFLECVQDMDHENMFWYRQDPGLGLRLIYFSYDVKMKEKGDIPEGYSVSREKKERFSLILESASTNQTSMYLCASIDRANYEQYFGPGTRLTVT.

The chain is built from TRBV6-6 and TRBJ1-6, with D maybe TRBD1 (5 bases). Trimming took off 2 bases at V and 8 bases at J, with 13 bases between the two ends. Germline V CDR1 and CDR2: MNHNY, SVGAGI (reference sequence). This CDR3 has 15 amino acids. The CDR3 DNA follows: TGTGCCAGCAGTTACAAACTGGGGGGACATTCACCCCTCCACTTT. It yields the protein CASSYKLGGHSPLHF.

The gene calls are TRBV5-6 and TRBJ2-1, with a possible D match to TRBD2 (6 bases). Deletions cut 4 bases from V and 8 bases from J, with 19 bases between. CDR1 is SGHDT and CDR2 is YYEEEE in the germline V gene. The CDR3 contains 15 residues. For the CDR3, the DNA is TGTGCCAGCAGCCGGGGACCCACGGAGGGAGATGAGCAGTTCTTC. Amino acid sequence: CASSRGPTEGDEQFF.

DNA of the CDR3: TGTGCCAGCAGCTTAGCTGAGCATCAGCCCCAGCATTTT. Amino acid sequence: CASSLAEHQPQHF. The chain joins TRBV7-2 to TRBJ1-5; D remains ambiguous. The CDR3 is 13 amino acids. Per germline, CDR1 SGHTA and CDR2 FQGNSA. V lost 0 bases to trimming and J lost 5 bases, with 5 bases between them.